These T cell receptor beta chains were read from a single sample in a study of T cells expressing NK-cell markers. TCRdb re-analyzed the 5' RACE reads; it lists each CDR3 protein once, without DNA. Its table lists about 460,000 distinct CDR3 sequences. The specimen was blood T cells: a sorted CD56 or NKG2C T cell subset, CD4+ or CD8+ T cells, or bulk PBMC T cells (not recorded which). These receptors came from a woman aged 45-60 years in good health. The CDR3 runs from the conserved cysteine through the conserved F or W.

j_call v_call cdr3_aa
TRBJ2-6 TRBV5-1 CASSPVISGANVLTF
TRBJ2-7 TRBV6-5 CASSGVGSSYEQYF
TRBJ1-4 TRBV3-1 CASSQDRTRGLRVLAEREKLFF
TRBJ1-2 TRBV29-1 CSVEGLGPPYGGYTF
TRBJ2-5 TRBV5-1 CASRLTVLQETQYF
TRBJ1-6 TRBV5-1 CASSSLWTGGDYNSPLHF
TRBJ1-2 TRBV5-1 CASSLQGTGGVGYTF
TRBJ2-4 TRBV20-1 CSASPPTVLAAGSIQYF
TRBJ2-7 TRBV6-5 CASRRTGGYYEQYF
TRBJ2-2 TRBV29-1 CSVEDARQGKNTGELFF
TRBJ1-5 TRBV6-5 CASNPGAGNQPQHF
TRBJ2-1 TRBV3-1 CASSPVGDTRTENEQFF
TRBJ2-3 TRBV12-5 CASGLVLGSSLGTDTQYF
TRBJ2-2 TRBV30 CAGNINTGELFF
TRBJ2-3 TRBV7-7 CASSKGERSTDTQYF
TRBJ2-5 TRBV29-1 CSVERPSQETQYF
TRBJ2-2 TRBV12-3/TRBV12-4 CASSRGTNRGGELFF
TRBJ2-4 TRBV28 CASSSQGARAKNIQYF
TRBJ2-7 TRBV20-1 CSALDSRRVYEQYF
TRBJ1-5 TRBV20-1 CSARDGAGSKPQHF
TRBJ2-3 TRBV4-1 CASSRQEGGADTQYF
TRBJ1-5 TRBV12-3/TRBV12-4 CASSPGQGSRSNQPQHF
TRBJ2-3 TRBV9 CASSVVAGSQTDTQYF
TRBJ1-6 TRBV5-1 CASSLLRDSSNSPLHF
TRBJ2-4 TRBV3-1 CASSQGAAKNIQYF
TRBJ2-3 TRBV2 CASNLGFTDTQYF
TRBJ2-7 TRBV18 CASSLATGGVPSEQYF
TRBJ2-1 TRBV12-3/TRBV12-4 CASSPINRGNEQFF
TRBJ2-1 TRBV6-5 CASSYILAGVPRTYNEQFF
TRBJ2-2 TRBV10-3 CAISESMGRGRPENTGELIF
TRBJ2-4 TRBV15 CATSSGGTGEVKNIQYF
TRBJ2-1 TRBV7-2 CASSLGAWGAGSYNEQFF
TRBJ2-2 TRBV12-3/TRBV12-4 CASSRQVMNTGELFF
TRBJ1-1 TRBV11-2 CASAWAGVHPEAFF
TRBJ2-3 TRBV6-2/TRBV6-3 CASSYVRGTDTQYF
TRBJ1-4 TRBV11-3 CASSLDRGSATNEKLFF
TRBJ2-3 TRBV7-9 CASSLGEGSTDTQYF
TRBJ1-1 TRBV29-1 CSAQRPKQVEAFF
TRBJ2-7 TRBV7-3 CASSLYPGNLYEQYF
TRBJ2-3 TRBV12-3/TRBV12-4 CASSLATTDTQYF
TRBJ2-3 TRBV5-4 CASSPSSENTQYF
TRBJ2-1 TRBV20-1 CSAPQTGLSYNEQFF
TRBJ1-6 TRBV25-1 CASSVGTSANSPLHF
TRBJ2-1 TRBV4-2 CASSQGLGSYNEQFF
TRBJ2-1 TRBV20-1 CSARSLANSYNEQFF
TRBJ2-5 TRBV24-1 CATSDRLQETQYF
TRBJ2-1 TRBV3-1 CASSQSGQSPGQFF
TRBJ2-3 TRBV4-1 CASRGLSEGTDTQYF
TRBJ2-3 TRBV6-1 CASSENPGVDADTQYF
TRBJ2-1 TRBV27 CASSLSGGSVNEQFF
TRBJ2-1 TRBV7-3 CASSLLPGGGQFF
TRBJ2-2 TRBV12-3/TRBV12-4 CASSSTLPGELFF
TRBJ2-7 TRBV6-5 CASSRTTTNYEQYF
TRBJ2-1 TRBV12-3/TRBV12-4 CASSSDGTSGRESQFF
TRBJ2-6 TRBV15 CATSTRDSSNVLTF
TRBJ1-1 TRBV18 CASSPGGALNTEAFF
TRBJ1-2 TRBV6-6 CASSYSGAGVNYGYTF